The text below deals with one T cell receptor (beta chain). Germline assignment: CDR1 DFQATT and CDR2 SNEGSKA (reference sequence). V was clipped by 4 bases and J by 4 bases, with 18 bases between them. The CDR3 totals 15 residues. TCRdb independently ran MiXCR on the 5' RACE reads; one entry per CDR3 protein. The table includes some 88,000 distinct CDR3 sequences, roughly 17% detected once. This record belongs to a study of early T cells in non-severe SARS-CoV-2 infection. Sequences were derived from whole blood, sampled at baseline. V is TRBV20-1 and J is TRBJ2-3; the D gene is possibly TRBD1 (6 bases). The receptor was isolated from an adult who was a healthcare worker with PCR-confirmed SARS-CoV-2 infection or an uninfected control (not recorded which). The CDR3 DNA follows: TGCAGTGCTACCCGAGAGGACAGAGGCCCAGATACGCAGTATTTT. Encoded protein: CSATREDRGPDTQYF.